The source of this T cell receptor (beta chain) is a study of control samples from healthy donors and cancer patients. The CDR3 runs 13 residues. The germline V gene has CDR1 SGHRS and CDR2 YFSETQ. V was shortened by 0 bases and J by 4 bases, with 7 bases between the two germline ends. The repertoire was sequenced with immunoSEQ multiplex PCR; TCRdb's copy has only in-frame clones and lacks some. The profile shows under 200,000 clones, 91% of them singletons. The rearrangement joins TRBV5-1 to TRBJ1-2; D ambiguous. This sequence was found in a woman between 25 and 40 years old in good health. Sequencing was performed on blood. The CDR3 is CASSLAETYGYTF. The DNA for the CDR3 is TGCGCCAGCAGCTTGGCAGAGACCTATGGCTACACCTTC.